The 19 T cell receptor beta chains in this list originate from one sample, sequenced in a study of T cell repertoires in cytomegalovirus infection. Each CDR3 protein gets one entry after TCRdb re-called the reads with MiXCR. The sample holds about 450,000 distinct CDR3 sequences, approximately 32% seen once. The specimen sequenced was PBMCs. These receptors all stem from a human donor in good health (CMV status not recorded). Some clones in this sample may be carry-over from other donors' samples.

The CDR3 nucleotides are TGTGCCAGCGAGCGAGGGGAGAACACTGAAGCTTTCTTT. As protein: CASERGENTEAFF. The chain uses TRBV5-6 and TRBJ1-1; TRBD1 might be the D (5 bases). CDR3 length: 13 residues. Germline V gives CDR1 SGHDT, CDR2 YYEEEE. V dropped 7 bases and J dropped 1 base, with 11 bases sitting between them.

This chain links TRBV14 with TRBJ2-5; 10 positions agree with TRBD1. Germline values: CDR1 SGHDN, CDR2 FVKESK. The CDR3 length is 16 residues. V was clipped by 2 bases and J by 3 bases; unmatched bases: 6. The CDR3 region is CASSQRTGGYEETQYF. In DNA form, the CDR3 reads TGTGCCAGCAGCCAACGGACAGGGGGGTATGAAGAGACCCAGTACTTC.

In this sample, this clonotype turned up many times. The chain combines TRBV12-3 or TRBV12-4 with TRBJ1-2, with TRBD1 as a possible D gene (5 bases). This CDR3 is built from 15 residues. Trimming took off 1 base at V and 6 bases at J, with 15 bases between the two ends. The CDR3 region has the DNA TGTGCCAGCAGTTTAGGTTCTCGGGGGGGGAATGGCTACACCTTC. Its translation: CASSLGSRGGNGYTF.

This chain uses TRBV20-1 with TRBJ1-5, with 9 bases aligning to TRBD1. CDR1 is DFQATT and CDR2 is SNEGSKA in the germline V gene (reference sequence). The CDR3 runs 14 residues. V gave up 3 bases and J gave up 6 bases; unmatched junction bases: 6. The CDR3 loop reads CSASWTGEGQPQHF. The CDR3 nucleotides are TGCAGTGCTAGCTGGACAGGGGAAGGTCAGCCCCAGCATTTT.

This clonotype was detected only a few times. J is TRBJ1-1 and V is TRBV6-2 or TRBV6-3; D is perhaps TRBD1 (5 bases). Germline V gene data show CDR1 as MNHEY and CDR2 as SVGEGT. Deletions cut 5 bases from V and 7 bases from J, with 17 bases between. This CDR3 is 14 amino acids long. In DNA form, the CDR3 reads TGTGCCAGCAGTACCTACCGACGGGGACGTGAAGCTTTCTTT. Its protein product is CASSTYRRGREAFF.

This clonotype was counted a few times. The V call is TRBV28, the J call TRBJ1-5; D not resolved. V lost 2 bases and J 6 bases, leaving 11 bases between the germline ends. The germline gives CDR1 MDHEN, CDR2 SYDVKM. The CDR3 is 14 residues long. CDR3 DNA: TGTGCCAGCAGTTTAACAACACCTGGTCAGCCCCAGCATTTT. Protein sequence: CASSLTTPGQPQHF.

This chain connects TRBV12-3 or TRBV12-4 to TRBJ2-3; D remains unclear. V was trimmed by 4 bases and J by 2 bases, leaving 13 bases between them. The CDR3 runs 15 residues. The CDR3 here is CASSSASGPTDTQYF. DNA of the CDR3: TGTGCCAGCAGTTCGGCATCCGGACCCACAGATACGCAGTATTTT.

The genes are TRBV6-2 or TRBV6-3 and TRBJ2-7; TRBD2 might be the D (5 bases). V lost 6 bases, J lost 3 bases, and 9 bases lay in between. Germline V gives CDR1 MNHEY, CDR2 SVGEGT. The CDR3 is 12 amino acids. The chain's CDR3 is CASRKAGYEQYF. The CDR3, as DNA: TGTGCCAGCAGAAAGGCGGGCTACGAGCAGTACTTC.

The chain recombines TRBV7-4 with TRBJ2-2; no firm D call. The CDR3 runs to 13 residues. Deletions cut 5 bases from V and 4 bases from J, with 8 bases between. The germline CDR1 and CDR2 sequences are SGHVT and SQSDAQ. Written as DNA, the CDR3 is TGTGCCAGCAGCATCATATCCACCGGGGAGCTGTTTTTT. Encoded protein: CASSIISTGELFF. Full variable domain (remainder filled in from reference TRBV7-4 and TRBJ2-2): GAGVSQSPRYKVAKRGRDVALRCDSISGHVTLYWYRQTLGQGSEVLTYSQSDAQRDKSGRPSGRFSAERPERSVSTLKIQRTEQGDSAVYLCASSIISTGELFFGEGSRLTVL.

The V call is TRBV6-2 or TRBV6-3, the J call TRBJ2-3; possibly TRBD2 for D (6 bases). V dropped 10 bases and J dropped 0 bases, with 14 bases sitting between them. Germline V gene data show CDR1 as MNHEY and CDR2 as SVGEGT. The CDR3 length is 14 residues. The CDR3 loop is CAIRDFSSTDTQYF. CDR3 nucleotides: TGTGCCATAAGGGACTTCTCTAGCACAGATACGCAGTATTTT.

CDR3 DNA sequence: TGTGCCAGCAGCCATATTCAAGCGGGGGCCTCTTACGAGCAGTACTTC. It translates to CASSHIQAGASYEQYF. The V and J genes are TRBV14 and TRBJ2-7; 8 bases line up with TRBD2. V gave up 3 bases and J gave up 4 bases; unmatched junction bases: 11. This CDR3 region has 16 residues. Germline V gene data show CDR1 as SGHDN and CDR2 as FVKESK.

The V and J genes are TRBV2 and TRBJ2-7, with D unresolved. The CDR3 is 14 residues long. Germline V CDR1 and CDR2: SNHLY, FYNNEI. The V end was cut by 0 bases, the J end by 3 bases, with 9 bases between. The CDR3 is CASSEAASIYEQYF. CDR3 nucleotides: TGTGCCAGCAGTGAAGCGGCGTCCATCTACGAGCAGTACTTC.

The V and J genes are TRBV6-2 or TRBV6-3 and TRBJ1-5; the D gene is possibly TRBD1 (5 bases). Trimming left V 5 bases short and J 8 bases short, with 19 bases between. This CDR3 spans 15 amino acids. CDR1 is MNHEY, CDR2 SVGEGT, per germline. The CDR3 DNA follows: TGTGCCAGCAGTAAAACGGGACCTTTTAGGGAGCCCCAGCATTTT. This gives the protein CASSKTGPFREPQHF.

This clonotype was recorded a few times. This chain links TRBV19 with TRBJ1-1, with 8 nucleotides matching TRBD1. Trimming cost V 3 bases and J 3 bases; bases outside gene matches: 3. Germline values: CDR1 LNHDA, CDR2 SQIVND (reference sequence). The CDR3 totals 14 residues. CDR3 nucleotides: TGTGCCAGTAGTATTCAGGGGGCCGACACTGAAGCTTTCTTT. Translation: CASSIQGADTEAFF.

The CDR3 nucleotides are TGTGCCAGCAGCGAAGGCGGAGCGCAGTATTTT. It encodes CASSEGGAQYF. The genes are TRBV6-2 or TRBV6-3 and TRBJ2-3; D gene ambiguous. This CDR3 comprises 11 residues. Germline CDR1 reads MNHEY; CDR2 reads SVGEGT. V was cut by 6 bases and J by 10 bases, with 11 bases left in between.

This chain joins TRBV6-1 and TRBJ2-7; 8 nucleotides agree with TRBD1. Germline CDR1 is MNHNS and CDR2 is SASEGT. The CDR3 covers 14 residues. J gave up 0 bases and V 7 bases, and 5 bases lay outside the gene matches. CDR3 amino acids: CASMRQGSSYEQYF. The CDR3 DNA sequence: TGTGCCAGCATGAGACAGGGGAGCTCCTACGAGCAGTACTTC.

The chain recombines TRBV4-1 with TRBJ1-4, with D perhaps TRBD1 (5 bases). CDR1 MGHRA and CDR2 YSYEKL come from the germline V gene. V was trimmed by 1 base and J by 0 bases, leaving 18 bases between them. CDR3 length equals 19 residues. The CDR3 DNA sequence: TGCGCCAGCAGCCAAGCCAAAACCGGGACCTATGCAACTAATGAAAAACTGTTTTTT. Translating it yields CASSQAKTGTYATNEKLFF.

Comment on this clonotype: It is likely a read error, because the conserved phenylalanine at the end of the CDR3 is missing. V usage is TRBV11-2 and J usage is TRBJ2-5; perhaps TRBD2 as D (6 bases). V lost 5 bases, J lost 1 base, and 17 bases lay in between. Germline CDR1 is SGHAT and CDR2 is FQNNGV. The CDR3 consists of 16 residues. The CDR3 DNA sequence: TGTGCCAGCAGCATCTTCGGCAGGAGGGTCCAAGAGACCCAGTACGTC. Its protein product is CASSIFGRRVQETQYV.

V gene TRBV10-3 combines with J gene TRBJ1-3, with D uncertain. V was cut by 6 bases and J by 2 bases, with 8 bases left in between. The CDR3 totals 13 residues. Germline-derived CDR1 and CDR2 are ENHRY and SYGVKD. This chain's CDR3 is CAIRAATGNTIYF. The CDR3 coding sequence is TGTGCCATCAGGGCGGCTACTGGAAACACCATATATTTT.